This is a list of T cell receptor beta chains from one sample in a study of post-analysis software for immune sequencing data. TCRdb passed the PCR reads through MiXCR, listing each CDR3 protein once. The sample holds almost 700,000 distinct CDR3 sequences, 59% seen once. Material: blood. Receptor source: a girl aged 2-10 years with multiple sclerosis. Each CDR3 is given with its conserved first and last residue. Each record gives: J gene, V gene, D gene, clone size, CDR3 DNA, CDR3 protein. D genes are given only for firm matches. A clone size is listed for some rows: how often the clone was seen (once, few, many), or a class if it is expanded.

>TRBJ1-1|TRBV5-1|TRBD1|NA
TGCGCCAGCAGCTGGGGGACAAGGGGGCGGAACACTGAAGCTTTCTTT
CASSWGTRGRNTEAFF
>TRBJ2-3|TRBV9|TRBD2|NA
TGTGCCAGCAGCGCTCGACTAGCGGGAGGTGCAGATACGCAGTATTTT
CASSARLAGGADTQYF
>TRBJ2-3|TRBV6-1|NA|NA
TGTGCCAGCAGTGAAACCCAGGGGATAGATACGCAGTATTTT
CASSETQGIDTQYF
>TRBJ2-1|TRBV10-3|NA|NA
TGTGCCATCAGTGAGCGTGAAGGAAACAATGAGCAGTTCTTC
CAISEREGNNEQFF
>TRBJ2-5|TRBV20-1|TRBD2|NA
TGCAGTGCCCCTACTAGCGGGGGGCGCCAAGAGACCCAGTACTTC
CSAPTSGGRQETQYF
>TRBJ1-2|TRBV29-1|TRBD1|once
TGCAGCGTTGAGTCTATGCCCCGGACAGGGGAAGACTATGGCTACACCTTC
CSVESMPRTGEDYGYTF
>TRBJ2-3|TRBV5-1|NA|NA
TGCGCCAGCAGGGATCCCCCGGTGACGCAGTATTTT
CASRDPPVTQYF
>TRBJ1-2|TRBV5-1|NA|NA
TGCGCCAGCAGCTTGGGACAGGACGTATATGGCTACACCTTC
CASSLGQDVYGYTF
>TRBJ2-1|TRBV12-3/TRBV12-4|TRBD2|NA
TGTGCCAGCAAACCTTGGACTAGCGGGGGATCCTCCTACAATGAGCAGTTCTTC
CASKPWTSGGSSYNEQFF
>TRBJ2-1|TRBV7-2|TRBD2|NA
TGTGCCAGCAGCTTAGTTAGCGGGCCCTACAATGAGCAGTTCTTC
CASSLVSGPYNEQFF
>TRBJ2-3|TRBV29-1|NA|few
TGCAGCGTTGAATCAGATACGCAGTATTTT
CSVESDTQYF
>TRBJ2-3|TRBV7-3|TRBD2|NA
TGTGCCAGCAGCTTAAAAGGGCTAGCGGGAGGGGATTCGCAGTATTTT
CASSLKGLAGGDSQYF
>TRBJ1-1|TRBV11-2|TRBD1|NA
TGTGCCAGCAGCTTAGATTCTGCAGGGGGAGGCACTGAAGCTTTCTTT
CASSLDSAGGGTEAFF
>TRBJ1-2|TRBV4-1|TRBD1|NA
TGCGCCAGCAGCCACCGGACAGGGGGCGCAGGGGGCTACACCTTC
CASSHRTGGAGGYTF
>TRBJ2-7|TRBV11-2|NA|once
TGTGCCAACAGCCAAAGGCGGATCTCCTACGAGCAGTACTTC
CANSQRRISYEQYF
>TRBJ1-5|TRBV9|TRBD1|NA
TGTGCCAGCAGCGGGGGACAGACTAGCAATCAGCCCCAGCATTTT
CASSGGQTSNQPQHF
>TRBJ1-5|TRBV12-3/TRBV12-4|NA|NA
TGTGCCAGCAGCTCCGGACGTAATCAGCCCCAGCATTTT
CASSSGRNQPQHF
>TRBJ2-2|TRBV2|TRBD1|few
TGTGCCAGCAGTGAGGGACAGCCGAACACCGGGGAGCTGTTTTTT
CASSEGQPNTGELFF
>TRBJ2-7|TRBV7-9|TRBD2|NA
TGTGCCAGCAGCCCCGGACTAGCGGCAGGCTACGAGCAGTACTTC
CASSPGLAAGYEQYF
>TRBJ2-1|TRBV5-6|NA|few
TGTGCCAGCAGCGCCCGGGGGCGTTCCTACAATGAGCAGTTCTTC
CASSARGRSYNEQFF
>TRBJ2-7|TRBV20-1|NA|few
TGCAGTGCTAGGTTGGTGCGGGACTTACGCTACGAGCAGTACTTC
CSARLVRDLRYEQYF
>TRBJ1-4|TRBV7-2|TRBD1|NA
TGTGCCAGCTTCCGGGACAGGGGACTCCACTGGGGAGAAAAACTGTTTTTT
CASFRDRGLHWGEKLFF
>TRBJ1-4|TRBV25-1|NA|NA
TGTGCCAGCAGTGAATCAGGGTTAGCCGAAAAACTGTTTTTT
CASSESGLAEKLFF
>TRBJ2-7|TRBV7-9|TRBD2|NA
TGTGCCAGCACCGAGACTAGCGGGGAGGACGAGCAGTACTTC
CASTETSGEDEQYF
>TRBJ1-2|TRBV7-9|TRBD1|once
TGTGCCAGCAGCTCGCTCCATGCGGGGACAGACACCACCTTC
CASSSLHAGTDTTF
>TRBJ2-7|TRBV25-1|NA|NA
TGTGCCAGCAGTACCCCGAGGGGCGTAGCCTACGAGCAGTACTTC
CASSTPRGVAYEQYF
>TRBJ2-2|TRBV5-5|TRBD1|NA
TGTGCCAGCAGCTTGCCGGGACAGGGGGAAGCCGGGGAGCTGTTTTTT
CASSLPGQGEAGELFF
>TRBJ2-1|TRBV4-1|TRBD2|NA
TGCGCCAGCAGCCCTCGACTAGCGGGCTCCTACAATGAGCAGTTCTTC
CASSPRLAGSYNEQFF
>TRBJ2-1|TRBV7-3|NA|NA
TGTGCCAGCAGCTCGCCCAAAGGGGGGAATGAGCAGTTCTTC
CASSSPKGGNEQFF
>TRBJ1-1|TRBV6-5|NA|NA
TGTGCCAGCAGCCTGGGTATGTTCGGCACTGAAGCTTTCTTT
CASSLGMFGTEAFF
>TRBJ1-1|TRBV27|NA|once
TGTGCCAGCAGTTTGCCCGGTAAGAACACTGAAGCTTTCTTT
CASSLPGKNTEAFF
>TRBJ1-1|TRBV24-1|NA|NA
TGTGCCGCCAGTAAAGGGGAGAACACTGAAGCTTTCTTT
CAASKGENTEAFF